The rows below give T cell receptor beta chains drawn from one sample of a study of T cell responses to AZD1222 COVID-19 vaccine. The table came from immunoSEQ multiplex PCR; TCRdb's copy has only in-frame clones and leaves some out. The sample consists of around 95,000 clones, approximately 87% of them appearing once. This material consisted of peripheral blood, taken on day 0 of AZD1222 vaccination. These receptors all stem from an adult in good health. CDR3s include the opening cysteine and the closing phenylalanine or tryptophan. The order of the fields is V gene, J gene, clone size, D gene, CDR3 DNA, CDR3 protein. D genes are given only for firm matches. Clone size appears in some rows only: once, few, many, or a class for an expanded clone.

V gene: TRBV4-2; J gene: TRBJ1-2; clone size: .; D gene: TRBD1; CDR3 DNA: TGTGCCAGCAGCCAAGGGGACAGGGAACCCTCTAGTTATGGCTACACCTTC; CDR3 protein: CASSQGDREPSSYGYTF
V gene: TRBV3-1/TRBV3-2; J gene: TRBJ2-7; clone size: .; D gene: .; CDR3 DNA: TGTGCCAGCAGCCAAGAGCCAGGGACCTACGAGCAGTACTTC; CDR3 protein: CASSQEPGTYEQYF
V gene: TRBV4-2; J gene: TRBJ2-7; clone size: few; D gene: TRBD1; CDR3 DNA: TGTGCCAGCAGCCAAGAGGGACAGCCCTCCTACGAGCAGTACTTC; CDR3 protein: CASSQEGQPSYEQYF
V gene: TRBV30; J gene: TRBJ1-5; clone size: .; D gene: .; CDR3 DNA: TGTGCCTGGAGTGAAACTTATAGCAATCAGCCCCAGCATTTT; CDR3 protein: CAWSETYSNQPQHF
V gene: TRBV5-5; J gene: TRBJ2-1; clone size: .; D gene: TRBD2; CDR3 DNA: TGTGCCAGCAGCTTGTTACTAGCGGGGGACAAATCCAATGAGCAGTTCTTC; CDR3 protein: CASSLLLAGDKSNEQFF
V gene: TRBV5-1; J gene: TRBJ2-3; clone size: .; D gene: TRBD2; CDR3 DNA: TGCGCCAGCAGCTTGGGAGTAGCGGGGGCCACAGATACGCAGTATTTT; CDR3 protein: CASSLGVAGATDTQYF
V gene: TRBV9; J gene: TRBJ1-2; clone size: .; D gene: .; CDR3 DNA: TGTGCCAGCAGCCCCAGAATGGCAACCTATGGCTACACCTTC; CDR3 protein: CASSPRMATYGYTF
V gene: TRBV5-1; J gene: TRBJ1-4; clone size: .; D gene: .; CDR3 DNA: TGCGCCAGCAGCTCAATTCCAGGGAACGAAAAACTGTTTTTT; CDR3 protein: CASSSIPGNEKLFF
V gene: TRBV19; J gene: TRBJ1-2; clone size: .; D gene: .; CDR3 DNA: TGTGCCAGTTTTGGGGGGACGCAGCTTACTTATGGCTACACCTTC; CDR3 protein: CASFGGTQLTYGYTF
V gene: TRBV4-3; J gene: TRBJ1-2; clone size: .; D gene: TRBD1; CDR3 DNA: TGCGCCAGCAGCCACAGGACAGGGGGTAACTATGGCTACACCTTC; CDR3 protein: CASSHRTGGNYGYTF
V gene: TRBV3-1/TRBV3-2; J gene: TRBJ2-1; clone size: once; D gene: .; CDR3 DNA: TGTGCCAGCAGCCCCCACACGAGAGTACCCAATGAGCAGTTCTTC; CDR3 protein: CASSPHTRVPNEQFF
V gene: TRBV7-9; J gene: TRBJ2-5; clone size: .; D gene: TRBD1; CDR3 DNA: TGTGCCAGCAGCCGACCCTCGACAGGGAATCAAGAGACCCAGTACTTC; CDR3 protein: CASSRPSTGNQETQYF
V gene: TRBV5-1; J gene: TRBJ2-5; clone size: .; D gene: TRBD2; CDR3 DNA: TGCGCCAGCAGCTTGTCTACTAGCGGGGGGCAAGAGACCCAGTACTTC; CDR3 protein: CASSLSTSGGQETQYF
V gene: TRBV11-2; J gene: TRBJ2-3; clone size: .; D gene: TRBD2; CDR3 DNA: TGTGCCAGCAGCGGCGGTAGCGGGAGGCGAGTCGATACGCAGTATTTT; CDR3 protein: CASSGGSGRRVDTQYF
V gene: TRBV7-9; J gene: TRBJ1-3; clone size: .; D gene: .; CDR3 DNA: TGTGCCAGCAGCCGGGACCAGAATTCTGGAAACACCATATATTTT; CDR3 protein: CASSRDQNSGNTIYF
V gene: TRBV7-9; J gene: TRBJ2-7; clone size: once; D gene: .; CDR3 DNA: TGTGCCAGCAGCTCGAGACAGACCGTCGGGTACGAGCAGTACTTC; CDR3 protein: CASSSRQTVGYEQYF
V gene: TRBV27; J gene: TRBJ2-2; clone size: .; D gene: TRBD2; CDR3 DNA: TGTGCCAGCAGCCGCGGGACTAGCGGGGGTAGCACCGGGGAGCTGTTTTTT; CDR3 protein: CASSRGTSGGSTGELFF
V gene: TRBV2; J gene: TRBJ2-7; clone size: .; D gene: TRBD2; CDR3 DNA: TGTGCCAGCAGTGGACTAGCGGGTAGATCCTACGAGCAGTACTTC; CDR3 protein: CASSGLAGRSYEQYF
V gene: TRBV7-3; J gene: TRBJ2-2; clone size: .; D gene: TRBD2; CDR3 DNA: TGTGCCAGCACTCCCGGGGTAGCGGGAGGTAGCACCGGGGAGCTGTTTTTT; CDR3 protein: CASTPGVAGGSTGELFF
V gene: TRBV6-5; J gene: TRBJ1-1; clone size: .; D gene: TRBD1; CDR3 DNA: TGTGCCAGCAGGGACAGGGGGAGAGGAGCTTTCTTT; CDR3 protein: CASRDRGRGAFF
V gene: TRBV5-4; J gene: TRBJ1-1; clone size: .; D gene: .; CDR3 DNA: TGTGCCAGCAGCCCCAGAAGTATTTACACTGAAGCTTTCTTT; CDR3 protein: CASSPRSIYTEAFF
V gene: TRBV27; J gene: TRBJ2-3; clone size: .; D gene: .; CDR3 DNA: TGTGCCAGCAGTCGTAGAGATACGCAGTATTTT; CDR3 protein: CASSRRDTQYF
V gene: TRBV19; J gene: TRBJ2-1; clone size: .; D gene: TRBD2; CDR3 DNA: TGTGCCAGTACGAGGCTAGCGGGAGGCAATGAGCAGTTCTTC; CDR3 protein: CASTRLAGGNEQFF
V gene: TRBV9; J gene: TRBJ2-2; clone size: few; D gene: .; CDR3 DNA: TGTGCCAGCAGCGTACGGGGCGACGGGGAGCTGTTTTTT; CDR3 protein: CASSVRGDGELFF
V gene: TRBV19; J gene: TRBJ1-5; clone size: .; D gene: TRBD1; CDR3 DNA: TGTGCCAGTAATCTGGGACAGATCAATCAGCCCCAGCATTTT; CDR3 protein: CASNLGQINQPQHF
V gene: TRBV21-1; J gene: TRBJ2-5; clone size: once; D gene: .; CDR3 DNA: TGTGCCAGCCCCTCGGACAAATCAGAGACCCAGTACTTC; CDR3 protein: CASPSDKSETQYF
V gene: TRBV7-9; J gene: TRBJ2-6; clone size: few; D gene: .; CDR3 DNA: TGTGCCAGCAGCCCCCCAGGAGTAAGGGCTGGGGCCAACGTCCTGACTTTC; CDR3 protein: CASSPPGVRAGANVLTF
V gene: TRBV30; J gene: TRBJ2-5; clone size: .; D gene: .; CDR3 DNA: TGTGCCTGGAGCATAGGGGAGACCCAGTACTTC; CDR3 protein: CAWSIGETQYF
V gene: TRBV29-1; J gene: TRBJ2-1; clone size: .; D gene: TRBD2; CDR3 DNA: TGCAGCGTCGTACCGGGACTAGCGGGAGTATTTGAGCAGTTCTTC; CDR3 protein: CSVVPGLAGVFEQFF
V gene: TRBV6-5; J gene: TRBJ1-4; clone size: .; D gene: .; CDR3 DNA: TGTGCCAGCAGTCTCTCGGCAGGGCGGGATAAAAAACTGTTTTTT; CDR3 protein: CASSLSAGRDKKLFF
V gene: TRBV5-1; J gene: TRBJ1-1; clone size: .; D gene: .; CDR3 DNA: TGCGCCAGCAGCCCCGGAAACACTGAAGCTTTCTTT; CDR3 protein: CASSPGNTEAFF
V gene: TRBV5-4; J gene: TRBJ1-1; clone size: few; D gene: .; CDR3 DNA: TGTGCCAGCAGCTCGGCCTCCTCGAACACTGAAGCTTTCTTT; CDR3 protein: CASSSASSNTEAFF
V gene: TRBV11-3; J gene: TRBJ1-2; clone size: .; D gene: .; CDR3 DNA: TGTGCCAGCAGCTTAACAGTCAACTATGGCTACACCTTC; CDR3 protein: CASSLTVNYGYTF
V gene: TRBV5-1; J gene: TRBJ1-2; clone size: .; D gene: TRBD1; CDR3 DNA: TGCGCCAGCAGCCCACCGGGACAGGGGACTGGCTACACCTTC; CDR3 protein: CASSPPGQGTGYTF
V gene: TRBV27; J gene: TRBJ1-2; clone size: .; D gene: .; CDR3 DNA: TGTGCCAGCAGTCCCATCAGTTTGTTAGGTGGCTACACCTTC; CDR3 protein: CASSPISLLGGYTF
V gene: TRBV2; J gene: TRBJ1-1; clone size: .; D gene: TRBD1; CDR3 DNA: TGTGCCAGCAAGGATGACAGGGGGCACACTGAAGCTTTCTTT; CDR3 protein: CASKDDRGHTEAFF
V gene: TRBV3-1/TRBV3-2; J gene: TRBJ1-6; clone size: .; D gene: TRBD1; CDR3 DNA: TGTGCCAGCAGCCACGGACAGGATGGTTCACCCCTCCACTTT; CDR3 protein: CASSHGQDGSPLHF
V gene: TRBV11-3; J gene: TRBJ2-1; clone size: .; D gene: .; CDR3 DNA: TGTGCCAGCAGCTCCTCAGGGATCAATGAGCAGTTCTTC; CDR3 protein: CASSSSGINEQFF
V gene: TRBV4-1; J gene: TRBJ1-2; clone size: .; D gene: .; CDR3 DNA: TGCGCCAGCAGCCAAGGGGGCCCCAACTATGGCTACACCTTC; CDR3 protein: CASSQGGPNYGYTF
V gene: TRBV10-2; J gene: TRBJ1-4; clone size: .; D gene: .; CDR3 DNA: TGCGCCAGCAGTCCCGGGGGGGACCCAAAGGAAAAACTGTTTTTT; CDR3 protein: CASSPGGDPKEKLFF
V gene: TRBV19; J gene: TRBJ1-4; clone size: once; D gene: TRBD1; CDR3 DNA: TGTGCCAGTAGTACCGGACAGGGGTATGAAAAACTGTTTTTT; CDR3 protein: CASSTGQGYEKLFF
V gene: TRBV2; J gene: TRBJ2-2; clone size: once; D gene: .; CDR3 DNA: TGTGCCAGCAGTGAAGGCCGGGGTGCGAACACCGGGGAGCTGTTTTTT; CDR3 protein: CASSEGRGANTGELFF